This T cell receptor (beta chain) comes out of a study of blood T cell repertoires in COVID-19. V dropped 7 bases and J dropped 4 bases, with 20 bases sitting between them. CDR1 is KGHSH, CDR2 LQKENI, per germline. The CDR3 runs to 16 residues. TCRdb's copy holds only in-frame clones and misses some; the assay was immunoSEQ multiplex PCR. Of 150,000 to 200,000 clones detected, roughly 79% appear once; the ten largest clones hold 12%. The rearrangement links TRBV18 to TRBJ2-1, with D possibly matching TRBD2 (6 bases). Sequenced sample: peripheral blood. The sequence came from a woman aged 80 or older with COVID-19, enrolled during active disease. This chain's CDR3 is CASCRSGDSKYNEQFF. CDR3 in DNA: TGTGCCAGCTGCCGCTCCGGGGACTCGAAATACAATGAGCAGTTCTTC.